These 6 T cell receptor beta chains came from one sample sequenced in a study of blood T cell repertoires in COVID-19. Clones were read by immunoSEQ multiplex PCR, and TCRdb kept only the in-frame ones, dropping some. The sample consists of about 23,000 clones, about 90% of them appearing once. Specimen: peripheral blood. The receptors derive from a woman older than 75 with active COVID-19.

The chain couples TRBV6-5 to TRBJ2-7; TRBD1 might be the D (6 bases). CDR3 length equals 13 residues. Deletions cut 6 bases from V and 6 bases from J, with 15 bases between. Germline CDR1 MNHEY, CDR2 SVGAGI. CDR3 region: CASRGGPYGEQYF. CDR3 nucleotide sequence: TGTGCCAGCAGAGGGGGACCGTACGGCGAGCAGTACTTC.

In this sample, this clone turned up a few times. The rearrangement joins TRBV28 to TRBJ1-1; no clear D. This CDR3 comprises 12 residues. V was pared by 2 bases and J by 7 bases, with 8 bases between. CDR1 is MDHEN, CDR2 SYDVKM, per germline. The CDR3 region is CASSLIAGEAFF. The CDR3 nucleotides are TGTGCCAGCAGTTTAATTGCAGGTGAAGCTTTCTTT.

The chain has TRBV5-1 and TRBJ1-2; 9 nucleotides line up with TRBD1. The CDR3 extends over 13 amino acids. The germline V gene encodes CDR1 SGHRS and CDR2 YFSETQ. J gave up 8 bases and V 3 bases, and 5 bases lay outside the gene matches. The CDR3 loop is CASSSGTGTGYTF. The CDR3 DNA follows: TGCGCCAGCAGCTCCGGGACAGGGACGGGCTACACCTTC.

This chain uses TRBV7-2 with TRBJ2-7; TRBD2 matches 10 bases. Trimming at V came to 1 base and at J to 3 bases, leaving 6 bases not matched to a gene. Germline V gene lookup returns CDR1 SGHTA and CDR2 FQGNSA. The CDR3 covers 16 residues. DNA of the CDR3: TGTGCCAGCAGCTTAGTAGCTAGCGGGGGACTCTACGAGCAGTACTTC. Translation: CASSLVASGGLYEQYF. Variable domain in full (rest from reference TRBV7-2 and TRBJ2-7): GAGVSQSPSNKVTEKGKDVELRCDPISGHTALYWYRQSLGQGLEFLIYFQGNSAPDKSGLPSDRFSAERTGGSVSTLTIQRTQQEDSAVYLCASSLVASGGLYEQYFGPGTRLTVT.

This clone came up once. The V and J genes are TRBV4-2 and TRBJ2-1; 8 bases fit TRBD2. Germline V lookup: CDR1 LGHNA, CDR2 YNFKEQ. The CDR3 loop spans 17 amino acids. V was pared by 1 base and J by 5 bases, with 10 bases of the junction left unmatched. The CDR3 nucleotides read TGTGCCAGCAGCCAAGTTCGCGGGGGGACGTCGCACAATGAGCAGTTCTTC. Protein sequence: CASSQVRGGTSHNEQFF.

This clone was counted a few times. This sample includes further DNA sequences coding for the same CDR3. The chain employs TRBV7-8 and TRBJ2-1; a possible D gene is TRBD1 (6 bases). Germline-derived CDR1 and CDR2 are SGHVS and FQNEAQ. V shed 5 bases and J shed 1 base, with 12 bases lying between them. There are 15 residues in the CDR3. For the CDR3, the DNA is TGTGCCAGCAGCCCCTACAGGGTTTCCTACAATGAGCAGTTCTTC. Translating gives CASSPYRVSYNEQFF.